What follows is one T cell receptor (beta chain) and its context. The sample is drawn from a study of blood T cell repertoires in COVID-19. Turning to the study itself: The United States, Italy and Spain provided the acute and convalescent COVID-19 samples. PBMCs, B-cell-depleted T cells, or T cells provided the cDNA or gDNA that made up the material.

In the authors' workflow: From reference gene primer amplification, estimates of nucleated cell counts were derived. Only in-frame clones appear in the TCRdb table, and some are missing; sequencing was by immunoSEQ multiplex PCR. V and J calls and clone size follow that table, whereas D and trimming were derived from the DNA. The sample carries approximately 85,000 clones, approximately 86% recorded once. The CDR3 contains 15 residues. With 2 bases clipped from V and 7 bases from J, the junction kept 6 bases outside the gene matches. The V gene's germline CDR1 is MNHEY and CDR2 SVGAGI. The origin of this receptor is a woman aged 50 to 60 with active or convalescent COVID-19. Sample: peripheral blood. The chain links TRBV6-5 to TRBJ1-4; 8 nucleotides line up with TRBD1. CDR3 coding DNA: TGTGCCAGCAGTTACCTTTGGACAGGGACTGAAAAACTGTTTTTT. It is translated as CASSYLWTGTEKLFF.